What follows is one T cell receptor beta chain and its context. A read error may account for a junction end that differs from germline. The CDR3 length is 12 residues. Germline CDR1 reads MNHEY; CDR2 reads SVGAGI. TCRdb's copy holds only in-frame clones and misses some; the assay was immunoSEQ multiplex PCR. The sample includes 100,000 to 150,000 clones, under 95% of them seen just once. These data originate in a study of control samples from healthy donors and cancer patients. The sequencing input was blood. The genes are TRBV6-5 and TRBJ1-2; D call uncertain. This sequence originates from a man younger than 30 in good health. CDR3 nucleotide sequence: TGTGCCAGCTCCTTCCAGGCCTATGGCCACACCTTC. Encoded protein: CASSFQAYGHTF.